One TCR beta chain is described in this entry. Its antigen is as yet unknown. There are 14 residues in the CDR3. Losses at the gene ends were 5 bases for V and 6 bases for J; bases not matched to a gene: 9. The germline V gene encodes CDR1 MNHNY and CDR2 SVGAGI (reference sequence). This specimen comes from a study of cytomegalovirus exposure and HLA in healthy donors. Study-level results: In a later analysis, the majority of CMV-associated beta chains seemingly showed HLA restriction. In most subjects, TCR beta sequences reportedly gave accurate predictions of HLA-A and HLA-B alleles. For presence/absence analyses, sequencing depth was assumed to be roughly uniform across donors.

The PCR made use of 60 Vbeta and 13 Jbeta primers. Profiled with immunoSEQ multiplex PCR; TCRdb holds only in-frame clones, not every one. The table has 240,000 or so clones, around 76% seen once; the top ten hold 5.4%. This clonotype was sampled from a woman in her thirties or forties in good health and CMV-seropositive. The chain employs TRBV6-6 and TRBJ2-7; 8 nucleotides agree with TRBD1. Sequencing input: PBMCs. CDR3 in DNA: TGTGCCAGCAGTCTATGGACAGGGTCTCGCGAGCAGTACTTC. It encodes CASSLWTGSREQYF.